This T cell receptor beta chain was captured in a study of blood T cell repertoires in COVID-19. Study overall: The origin of the acute and convalescent COVID-19 samples was the United States, Italy and Spain. Sample material is recorded as cDNA or gDNA derived from T cells, B-cell-depleted T cells, or PBMCs.

Looked up from germline, CDR1 is MDHEN and CDR2 is SYDVKM. V lost 5 bases and J lost 3, with 19 bases in between. The CDR3 runs to 16 residues. Per the original methods: Estimated nucleated cell counts came from reference gene primer amplification. Profiled with immunoSEQ multiplex PCR; TCRdb holds only in-frame clones, not every one. V, J and clone size derive from that table, while D and trimming were established from the DNA sequence. The sample gives about 240,000 clones, approximately 80% of which show up once; 1.9% is in the top ten. This TCR was recovered from a man aged 30 to 39 who had recovered from COVID-19. Sequenced: peripheral blood. V is TRBV28 and J is TRBJ1-1, with D uncertain. The CDR3 loop is CASSPNSWRDHTEAFF. As DNA, the CDR3 is TGTGCCAGCAGTCCGAACTCATGGCGGGATCACACTGAAGCTTTCTTT.